These T cell receptor beta chains were read from a single sample in a study of cytomegalovirus exposure and HLA in healthy donors. Clones were read by immunoSEQ multiplex PCR, and TCRdb kept only the in-frame ones, dropping some. The table shows roughly 190,000 clones, with 10% to 15% occurring only once. Specimen: PBMCs. Source of these receptors: a man aged 50-59 years in good health and CMV-seropositive. The CDR3 runs from the conserved cysteine through the conserved F or W. The order of the fields is J gene, D gene, V gene, clone size, CDR3 protein. A D gene is named only where the DNA matches it firmly. Clone size is given for some rows only: seen once, a few or many times, or a class if the clone is expanded.

j_call: TRBJ1-3
d_call: TRBD1
v_call: TRBV9
clone_size: few
cdr3_aa: CASSLGTGLSSGNTIYF

j_call: TRBJ1-6
d_call: -
v_call: TRBV6-6
clone_size: few
cdr3_aa: CASSQTSYNSPLHF

j_call: TRBJ2-3
d_call: -
v_call: TRBV5-6
clone_size: -
cdr3_aa: CASSSLGDTQYF

j_call: TRBJ2-2
d_call: TRBD1
v_call: TRBV7-9
clone_size: few
cdr3_aa: CASSSKGSQKQGDTGELFF

j_call: TRBJ2-7
d_call: TRBD1
v_call: TRBV27
clone_size: few
cdr3_aa: CASQSGGKDYEQYF

j_call: TRBJ2-2
d_call: TRBD1
v_call: TRBV18
clone_size: few
cdr3_aa: CASSPQTGVTGELFF

j_call: TRBJ2-5
d_call: -
v_call: TRBV7-9
clone_size: -
cdr3_aa: CASSLAGSRGETQYF

j_call: TRBJ1-1
d_call: TRBD1
v_call: TRBV30
clone_size: -
cdr3_aa: CAWRGQFSEAFF

j_call: TRBJ1-1
d_call: -
v_call: TRBV2
clone_size: -
cdr3_aa: CASSEMANTEAFF

j_call: TRBJ1-3
d_call: TRBD1
v_call: TRBV18
clone_size: -
cdr3_aa: CASSPGQRPDTIYF

j_call: TRBJ1-1
d_call: TRBD1
v_call: TRBV5-1
clone_size: few
cdr3_aa: CASRAGGTEAFF

j_call: TRBJ1-2
d_call: TRBD1
v_call: TRBV7-3
clone_size: -
cdr3_aa: CASSPDRVLGYTF

j_call: TRBJ2-1
d_call: TRBD2
v_call: TRBV9
clone_size: few
cdr3_aa: CASSGGPTNEQFF

j_call: TRBJ2-1
d_call: -
v_call: TRBV19
clone_size: -
cdr3_aa: CASSRLAEQFF

j_call: TRBJ1-4
d_call: -
v_call: TRBV7-9
clone_size: few
cdr3_aa: CASSPGNEKLFF

j_call: TRBJ1-2
d_call: -
v_call: TRBV4-2
clone_size: -
cdr3_aa: CASSQDRTLNGYGYTF

j_call: TRBJ1-1
d_call: -
v_call: TRBV5-4
clone_size: few
cdr3_aa: CASSSRDTEAFF

j_call: TRBJ1-5
d_call: -
v_call: TRBV19
clone_size: -
cdr3_aa: CASRKTDNSNQPQHF

j_call: TRBJ1-3
d_call: -
v_call: TRBV11-2
clone_size: few
cdr3_aa: CASSSRPEGAGNTIYF

j_call: TRBJ1-4
d_call: -
v_call: TRBV11-2
clone_size: few
cdr3_aa: CASSPFNEKLFF

j_call: TRBJ1-1
d_call: TRBD1
v_call: TRBV7-8
clone_size: few
cdr3_aa: CASSYGQGIRYTEAFF

j_call: TRBJ1-5
d_call: -
v_call: TRBV15
clone_size: few
cdr3_aa: CATSRAADSSNQPQHF

j_call: TRBJ1-2
d_call: -
v_call: TRBV9
clone_size: -
cdr3_aa: CASSVGQGGYGYTF

j_call: TRBJ2-1
d_call: TRBD2
v_call: TRBV4-3
clone_size: -
cdr3_aa: CASSQELAGGSNEQFF

j_call: TRBJ2-7
d_call: -
v_call: TRBV6-5
clone_size: -
cdr3_aa: CASSYFGSPYEKYF

j_call: TRBJ1-4
d_call: -
v_call: TRBV5-1
clone_size: -
cdr3_aa: CASSRQGLEEKLFF

j_call: TRBJ1-3
d_call: TRBD1
v_call: TRBV5-4
clone_size: few
cdr3_aa: CASSPGGQGGNTIYF

j_call: TRBJ1-1
d_call: -
v_call: TRBV13
clone_size: -
cdr3_aa: CASIIRVGQLEAFF

j_call: TRBJ2-5
d_call: TRBD2
v_call: TRBV11-2
clone_size: -
cdr3_aa: CASSWGPGRETQYF

j_call: TRBJ2-5
d_call: -
v_call: TRBV5-4
clone_size: -
cdr3_aa: CASSRGQETQYF

j_call: TRBJ2-5
d_call: -
v_call: TRBV7-2
clone_size: -
cdr3_aa: CASSLFGGRETQYF

j_call: TRBJ1-3
d_call: -
v_call: TRBV7-9
clone_size: few
cdr3_aa: CASSSDSRSGNTIYF

j_call: TRBJ2-5
d_call: -
v_call: TRBV9
clone_size: -
cdr3_aa: CASTPSLDSEETQYF

j_call: TRBJ1-2
d_call: -
v_call: TRBV6-1
clone_size: few
cdr3_aa: CASSENLRGLNGYTF

j_call: TRBJ2-2
d_call: -
v_call: TRBV7-2
clone_size: -
cdr3_aa: CASSLTQGHGGELFF

j_call: TRBJ2-5
d_call: -
v_call: TRBV16
clone_size: few
cdr3_aa: CASSQSVEEETQYF